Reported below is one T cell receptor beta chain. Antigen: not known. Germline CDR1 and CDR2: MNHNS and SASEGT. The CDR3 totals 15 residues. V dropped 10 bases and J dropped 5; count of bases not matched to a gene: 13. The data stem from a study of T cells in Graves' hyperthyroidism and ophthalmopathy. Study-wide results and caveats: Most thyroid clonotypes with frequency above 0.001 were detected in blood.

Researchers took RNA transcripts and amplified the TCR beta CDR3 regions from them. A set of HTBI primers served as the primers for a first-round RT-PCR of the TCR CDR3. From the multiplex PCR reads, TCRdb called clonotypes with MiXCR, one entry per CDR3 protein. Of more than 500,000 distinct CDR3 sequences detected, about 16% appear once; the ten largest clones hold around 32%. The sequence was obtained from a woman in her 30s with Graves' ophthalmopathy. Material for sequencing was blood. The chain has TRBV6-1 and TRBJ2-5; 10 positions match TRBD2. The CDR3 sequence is CATKKAGGPQETQYF. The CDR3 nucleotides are TGTGCCACCAAAAAAGCGGGAGGGCCGCAGGAGACCCAGTACTTC.